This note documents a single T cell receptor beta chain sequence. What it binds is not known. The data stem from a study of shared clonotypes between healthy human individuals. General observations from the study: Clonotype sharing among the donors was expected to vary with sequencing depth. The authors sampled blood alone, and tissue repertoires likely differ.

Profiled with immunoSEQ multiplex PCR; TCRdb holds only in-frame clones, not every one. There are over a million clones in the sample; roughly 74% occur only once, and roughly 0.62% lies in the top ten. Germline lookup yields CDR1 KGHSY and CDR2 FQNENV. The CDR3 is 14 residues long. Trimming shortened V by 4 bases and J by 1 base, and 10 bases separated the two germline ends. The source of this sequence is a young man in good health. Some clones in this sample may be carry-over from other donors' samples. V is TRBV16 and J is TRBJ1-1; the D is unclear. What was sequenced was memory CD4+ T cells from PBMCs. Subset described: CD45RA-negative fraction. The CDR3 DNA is TGTGCCAGCAGCCCATTCAGATCGAACACTGAAGCTTTCTTT. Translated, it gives CASSPFRSNTEAFF. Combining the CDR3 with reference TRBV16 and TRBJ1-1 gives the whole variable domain GEEVAQTPKHLVRGEGQKAKLYCAPIKGHSYVFWYQQVLKNEFKFLISFQNENVFDETGMPKERFSAKCLPNSPCSLEIQATKLEDSAVYFCASSPFRSNTEAFFGQGTRLTVV.